These T cell receptor beta chains were read from a single sample in a study of T cell responses to AZD1222 COVID-19 vaccine. TCRdb's table, derived via immunoSEQ multiplex PCR, lists solely in-frame clones and lacks some. The data hold some 100,000 clones, with approximately 87% observed a single time. The material was peripheral blood, obtained on day 0 of AZD1222 vaccination. These receptors all come from an adult in good health. CDR3s include the opening cysteine and the closing phenylalanine or tryptophan. D genes are given only for firm matches. Clone size is shown for a subset of rows, as once, few, many or a class of expanded clone.

v_call,clone_size,d_call,j_call,cdr3_nt,cdr3_aa
TRBV9,-,TRBD2,TRBJ2-2,TGTGCCAGCAGCGAGCGGACTAGGGCGAACACCGGGGAGCTGTTTTTT,CASSERTRANTGELFF
TRBV7-9,-,-,TRBJ1-6,TGTGCCAGCAGCTTAGATAATTCACCCCTCCACTTT,CASSLDNSPLHF
TRBV27,-,-,TRBJ1-2,TGTGCCAGCAGTTTTTCAGAGAGACTTGACTATGGCTACACCTTC,CASSFSERLDYGYTF
TRBV9,-,-,TRBJ2-1,TGTGCCAGCAGCGTAGGGGATCGCTACAATGAGCAGTTCTTC,CASSVGDRYNEQFF
TRBV29-1,-,-,TRBJ1-2,TGCAGCGTTGGAATAGCTAACTATGGCTACACCTTC,CSVGIANYGYTF
TRBV10-3,-,-,TRBJ2-7,TGTGCCATCAGTGCTTCGACCCACTACGAGCAGTACTTC,CAISASTHYEQYF
TRBV27,-,-,TRBJ2-7,TGTGCCAGCAGTTACCGGGCGGGGTTCGAGCAGTACTTC,CASSYRAGFEQYF
TRBV25-1,-,TRBD1,TRBJ1-2,TGTGCCAGCAGTGACCATCCGGGACAGGGGTCAGGCTACACCTTC,CASSDHPGQGSGYTF
TRBV6-6,-,-,TRBJ2-7,TGTGCCAGCACTCAGAGATACTACGAGCAGTACTTC,CASTQRYYEQYF
TRBV19,-,TRBD1,TRBJ1-2,TGTGCCAGTAGCCGAGACTATCAGGGGGTCGGAGGCTACACCTTC,CASSRDYQGVGGYTF
TRBV19,once,-,TRBJ1-6,TGTGCCAGTAGTCTCTCCCAACATCAGAGGGGTTCACCCCTCCACTTT,CASSLSQHQRGSPLHF
TRBV11-2,-,-,TRBJ2-3,TGTGCCAGCATACGGACTAGCACAGATACGCAGTATTTT,CASIRTSTDTQYF
TRBV12-3/TRBV12-4,-,-,TRBJ1-1,TGTGCCAGCAGTTTAGACAGGGAGTTTCGAGCTTTCTTT,CASSLDREFRAFF
TRBV18,-,-,TRBJ1-6,TGTGCCAGCTCACCCCGACAGCCCAGCTCCTATAATTCACCCCTCCACTTT,CASSPRQPSSYNSPLHF
TRBV4-3,-,-,TRBJ1-4,TGCGCCAGCAGCCGTGATTCGGGGGTAACTAATGAAAAACTGTTTTTT,CASSRDSGVTNEKLFF
TRBV20-1,-,TRBD1,TRBJ2-7,TGCAGTGCTAGTATCTCAGGGGGCGAGTACGAGCAGTACTTC,CSASISGGEYEQYF
TRBV6-5,-,-,TRBJ1-1,TGTGCCAGCAGATTTGACAGTAGGAACACTGAAGCTTTCTTT,CASRFDSRNTEAFF
TRBV27,-,TRBD1,TRBJ1-4,TGTGCCAGCATGGGGACAGGGGGCATATGGGGTGAAAAACTGTTTTTT,CASMGTGGIWGEKLFF
TRBV7-9,-,-,TRBJ1-2,TGTGCCAGCAGCTTAGGGGCAGGGGCCGCTAACTATGGCTACACCTTC,CASSLGAGAANYGYTF
TRBV29-1,once,-,TRBJ1-1,TGCAGCGTGGAACCGGGGGCGAACACTGAAGCTTTCTTT,CSVEPGANTEAFF
TRBV3-1/TRBV3-2,few,-,TRBJ1-1,TGTGCCAGCAGCCAAGATCTAGGGCTTTTTAGCACTGAAGCTTTCTTT,CASSQDLGLFSTEAFF
TRBV10-3,-,-,TRBJ1-2,TGTGCCATCAAGGAGGGACCCGGCCCCCTCTATGGCTACACCTTC,CAIKEGPGPLYGYTF
TRBV4-1,once,-,TRBJ2-7,TGCGCCAGCAGGGGAAGGGACGTCGGCTACGAGCAGTACTTC,CASRGRDVGYEQYF
TRBV5-6,-,-,TRBJ1-4,TGTGCCAGCAGCTTGGGCAGGGTAATCGGAAAACTGTTTTTT,CASSLGRVIGKLFF
TRBV10-3,-,TRBD1,TRBJ2-7,TGTGCCATCAGTGAGTTCACAGGGGGCGACGAGCAGTACTTC,CAISEFTGGDEQYF
TRBV3-1/TRBV3-2,-,-,TRBJ1-3,TGTGCCAGCAGCCAAGAGTCTGGAAACACCATATATTTT,CASSQESGNTIYF
TRBV12-5,-,-,TRBJ1-2,TGTGCTAGTGGTTTGTCTGACCGAAACTATGGCTACACCTTC,CASGLSDRNYGYTF
TRBV18,-,-,TRBJ1-5,TGTGCCAGCTCACCACCACACAGGTACAATCAGCCCCAGCATTTT,CASSPPHRYNQPQHF
TRBV5-1,many,-,TRBJ1-2,TGCGCCAGCATAATAAGCCCAGGAGACTATGGCTACACCTTC,CASIISPGDYGYTF
TRBV25-1,-,-,TRBJ1-2,TGTGCCAGCAGTGAATCTGGCCTTAACTATGGCTACACCTTC,CASSESGLNYGYTF
TRBV6-5,-,-,TRBJ2-2,TGTGCCAGCAGCTTGACAGGTGCCGGGGAGCTGTTTTTT,CASSLTGAGELFF